The 24 T cell receptor beta chains below all came from one sample that was sequenced in a study of CD8 T cells in Susac syndrome. Random hexamers served to reverse transcribe roughly 0.45 to 1 ug RNA. A single record per CDR3 protein comes from TCRdb applying MiXCR to the immunoSEQ multiplex PCR reads. The repertoire holds 150,000 to 200,000 distinct CDR3 sequences, over 85% seen once, with just over 0.13% in the top ten. Sequenced input: CD4+ T cells from PBMCs. The receptor set was obtained from a human donor in good health.

The chain has TRBV7-8 and TRBJ1-3; 8 positions agree with TRBD1. CDR1 and CDR2 from the germline V gene are SGHVS and FQNEAQ. Trimming at V came to 5 bases and at J to 2 bases, leaving 8 bases not matched to a gene. The CDR3 consists of 16 residues. The DNA of the CDR3 is TGTGCCAGCAGCCCTCTCCAGGGGGCGGCTGGAAACACCATATATTTT. Protein product: CASSPLQGAAGNTIYF.

The V gene is TRBV14, the J gene TRBJ2-5; 8 bases agree with TRBD1. After removal of 5 bases from V and 1 base from J, the junction contained 9 bases not matched to a gene. This CDR3 is 16 amino acids long. Germline-derived CDR1 and CDR2 are SGHDN and FVKESK. CDR3 residues: CASSSRTGSGQETQYF. DNA for the CDR3: TGTGCCAGCAGCTCCCGGACAGGGTCGGGCCAAGAGACCCAGTACTTC.

V and J are TRBV5-1 and TRBJ1-6, with 11 nucleotides matching TRBD1. The CDR3 has 19 residues. Losses at the gene ends were 0 bases for V and 2 bases for J; bases not matched to a gene: 7. Germline V CDR1 and CDR2: SGHRS, YFSETQ. CDR3 loop: CASSLGGSGQGAYNSPLHF. The CDR3 nucleotides are TGCGCCAGCAGCTTGGGGGGTTCGGGACAGGGGGCCTATAATTCACCCCTCCACTTT.

The genes are TRBV15 and TRBJ2-5, with 8 bases matching TRBD2. Germline CDR1 LNHNV, CDR2 YYDKDF (reference sequence). The junction had 11 bases not matched to a gene; V was cut back by 3 bases and J by 5 bases. The CDR3 length is 16 residues. As DNA, the CDR3 is TGTGCCACCAGCAGGACCAGCGGGGGTCGACGGGAGACCCAGTACTTC. This encodes CATSRTSGGRRETQYF.

This chain links TRBV25-1 with TRBJ2-1; D unresolved. V lost 3 bases, J lost 8 bases, and 11 bases lay in between. The germline V gene has CDR1 MGHDK and CDR2 SYGVNS. The CDR3 is 13 residues long. This chain's CDR3 is CASSDQAPDEQFF. CDR3 in DNA: TGTGCCAGCAGTGACCAGGCCCCCGATGAGCAGTTCTTC.

The J gene is TRBJ1-1, the V gene TRBV7-9; no reliable D call. CDR1 and CDR2 (germline): SEHNR, FQNEAQ (reference sequence). The length of the CDR3 is 14 residues. V lost 4 bases, J lost 2 bases, and 11 bases lay in between. In nucleotides, the CDR3 is TGTGCCAGCAGCTGGGGAGCTAGCAACACTGAAGCTTTCTTT. Encoded protein: CASSWGASNTEAFF.

This chain links TRBV19 with TRBJ2-7; a weak D match, TRBD2 (7 bases). The CDR3 extends over 13 amino acids. The germline CDR1 and CDR2 sequences are LNHDA and SQIVND (reference sequence). V shed 7 bases and J shed 1 base, with 11 bases lying between them. CDR3 sequence reads: CASTAGASYEQYF. CDR3 bases: TGTGCCAGTACGGCGGGGGCGTCCTACGAGCAGTACTTC.

The chain recombines TRBV29-1 with TRBJ2-3; 11 bases map to TRBD2. In germline, CDR1 is SQVTM, CDR2 ANQGSEA. With 7 bases clipped from V and 9 bases from J, the junction kept 12 bases outside the gene matches. This CDR3 region has 14 residues. The CDR3 DNA reads TGCAGCGCGGGACTAGCGGCAATGGGGGGCACGCAGTATTTT. Translated, it gives CSAGLAAMGGTQYF.

V and J are TRBV3-1 and TRBJ1-2; TRBD1 is a possible D gene (5 bases). Germline-derived CDR1 and CDR2 are LGHDT and YNNKEL (reference sequence). Trimming removed 3 bases at V and 4 bases at J, with 15 bases between. This CDR3 has 15 amino acids. Written as DNA, the CDR3 is TGTGCCAGCAGCCACCTGGCAGGAGGGACCTATGGCTACACCTTC. The encoded protein is CASSHLAGGTYGYTF.

CDR3 coding DNA: TGTGCCAGCAGCCAATCCTACGAGCAGTACTTC. Its protein product is CASSQSYEQYF. This sequence joins TRBV3-1 and TRBJ2-7; D remains ambiguous. V was cut by 2 bases and J by 1 base, with 0 bases left in between. CDR3 length: 11 residues. Germline CDR1 is LGHDT and CDR2 is YNNKEL (reference sequence).

The rearrangement links TRBV2 to TRBJ2-5; D call uncertain. This CDR3 region has 10 residues. The germline gives CDR1 SNHLY, CDR2 FYNNEI. Trimming took 6 bases from V and 2 from J, leaving 1 base between them. CDR3 DNA sequence: TGTGCCAGCAGACAAGAGACCCAGTACTTC. It specifies CASRQETQYF.

The genes are TRBV7-2 and TRBJ1-2, with D uncertain. Trimming removed 1 base at V and 4 bases at J, with 13 bases between. The CDR3 has 15 residues. The germline CDR1 and CDR2 sequences are SGHTA and FQGNSA. CDR3 sequence: CASSLVYEGSYGYTF. The CDR3 DNA reads as TGTGCCAGCAGCTTAGTTTACGAGGGATCCTATGGCTACACCTTC.

The CDR3 sequence is CASSQAGGNGYTF. The CDR3 bases are TGTGCCAGCAGCCAGGCAGGGGGAAATGGCTACACCTTC. The chain carries TRBV3-1 and TRBJ1-2; 7 nucleotides match TRBD1. Per germline, CDR1 LGHDT and CDR2 YNNKEL (reference sequence). The CDR3 has 13 amino acids. The trim removed 3 bases at V and 6 bases at J, leaving 4 bases unmatched.

J is TRBJ1-1 and V is TRBV30; D uncertain. This CDR3 comprises 11 residues. Trimming removed 2 bases from V and 11 bases from J, with 12 bases in between. The V gene's germline CDR1 is GTSNPN and CDR2 SVGIG (reference sequence). The CDR3 bases are TGTGCCTGGAGTACTCCAAGGCATGCTTTCTTT. This codes for CAWSTPRHAFF. Looking up the rest from reference TRBV30 and TRBJ1-1 gives the full variable domain: SQTIHQWPATLVQPVGSPLSLECTVEGTSNPNLYWYRQAAGRGLQLLFYSVGIGQISSEVPQNLSASRPQDRQFILSSKKLLLSDSGFYLCAWSTPRHAFFGQGTRLTVV.

The CDR3 DNA sequence: TGTGCCAGCAGCCCCGAGCGGGGGGCGACAGATACGCAGTATTTT. This gives the protein CASSPERGATDTQYF. The rearrangement links TRBV7-2 to TRBJ2-3; 9 nucleotides match TRBD2. The CDR3 loop spans 15 amino acids. V was pared by 5 bases and J by 3 bases, with 6 bases of the junction left unmatched. Germline V gives CDR1 SGHTA, CDR2 FQGNSA. Complete variable domain (other parts from reference TRBV7-2 and TRBJ2-3): GAGVSQSPSNKVTEKGKDVELRCDPISGHTALYWYRQSLGQGLEFLIYFQGNSAPDKSGLPSDRFSAERTGGSVSTLTIQRTQQEDSAVYLCASSPERGATDTQYFGPGTRLTVL.

The CDR3 sequence: CSASRQPTDTQYF. In nucleotides, the CDR3 is TGCAGTGCTTCACGACAGCCCACAGATACGCAGTATTTT. The chain links TRBV20-1 to TRBJ2-3; tentative D call: TRBD1 (5 bases). V was cut by 5 bases and J by 2 bases, with 11 bases left in between. The CDR3 contains 13 residues. From germline, CDR1 is DFQATT and CDR2 SNEGSKA (reference sequence).

This clonotype appeared once. The chain links TRBV20-1 to TRBJ1-2; 7 bases are shared with TRBD1. Germline CDR1 and CDR2: DFQATT and SNEGSKA (reference sequence). CDR3 length: 11 residues. The CDR3 region has the DNA TGCAGCGTAGACAGGGACTCTGGCTACACCTTC. Amino acid sequence: CSVDRDSGYTF.

The V and J genes are TRBV7-9 and TRBJ2-5; perhaps TRBD2 as D (5 bases). V lost 7 bases to trimming and J lost 4 bases, with 13 bases between them. This CDR3 is 13 amino acids long. The V gene's germline CDR1 is SEHNR and CDR2 FQNEAQ (reference sequence). CDR3 residues: CASTKSGGETQYF. Written as DNA, the CDR3 is TGTGCCAGCACCAAATCCGGAGGAGAGACCCAGTACTTC.

V is TRBV5-1 and J is TRBJ1-2, with D possibly being TRBD1 (6 bases). The CDR3 length is 15 residues. CDR1 SGHRS and CDR2 YFSETQ come from the germline V gene. V was pared by 0 bases and J by 6 bases, with 15 bases between. CDR3 coding DNA: TGCGCCAGCAGCTTGGGTGGTCAGGGGATCGATGGCTACACCTTC. Its protein product is CASSLGGQGIDGYTF.

The chain carries TRBV5-6 and TRBJ2-1; D might be TRBD1 (6 bases). CDR1 SGHDT and CDR2 YYEEEE come from the germline V gene. The CDR3 is 15 amino acids. V lost 5 bases and J lost 6, with 18 bases in between. The CDR3 is CASSKVGAPSNEQFF. CDR3 coding DNA: TGTGCCAGCAGTAAGGTGGGGGCCCCAAGCAATGAGCAGTTCTTC.

This chain links TRBV11-2 with TRBJ2-7; the D gene is possibly TRBD2 (5 bases). This CDR3 has 14 amino acids. Trimming shortened V by 0 bases and J by 7 bases, and 13 bases separated the two germline ends. In germline, CDR1 is SGHAT, CDR2 FQNNGV. CDR3 DNA: TGTGCCAGCAGCTTAGATCTGGGATGGAGGGAGCAGTACTTC. Translation gives CASSLDLGWREQYF.

This clonotype was detected a few times. The genes are TRBV7-6 and TRBJ2-3; no reliable D call. CDR1 is SGHVS, CDR2 FNYEAQ, per germline. CDR3 size: 13 residues. The V end lost 3 bases, the J end lost 1 base, and 5 bases lay between the germline ends. The CDR3 nucleotides are TGTGCCAGCAGCTTTCGGGGCACAGATACGCAGTATTTT. Residues: CASSFRGTDTQYF.

This sequence joins TRBV14 and TRBJ2-5; no firm D call. Germline V gene sequence: CDR1 SGHDN, CDR2 FVKESK. Trimming removed 4 bases from V and 1 base from J, with 13 bases in between. This CDR3 spans 15 amino acids. The CDR3 loop reads CASSPSTGSQETQYF. DNA of the CDR3: TGTGCCAGCAGCCCATCCACCGGTTCCCAAGAGACCCAGTACTTC. Variable domain in full (rest from reference TRBV14 and TRBJ2-5): EAGVTQFPSHSVIEKGQTVTLRCDPISGHDNLYWYRRVMGKEIKFLLHFVKESKQDESGMPNNRFLAERTGGTYSTLKVQPAELEDSGVYFCASSPSTGSQETQYFGPGTRLLVL.

This rearrangement joins TRBV13 to TRBJ1-5, with 8 bases aligning to TRBD1. CDR1 is PRHDT, CDR2 FYEKMQ, per germline (reference sequence). V was pared by 5 bases and J by 3 bases, with 9 bases of the junction left unmatched. The CDR3 loop spans 16 amino acids. The CDR3 nucleotides read TGTGCCAGCAGCGTCTGGACAGGGCCCCTCAATCAGCCCCAGCATTTT. Translated: CASSVWTGPLNQPQHF.